The clone carrying this T cell receptor (beta chain) was counted a few times. This sample is part of a study of T cells after yellow fever vaccination. Deletions cut 3 bases from V and 7 bases from J, with 12 bases between. The CDR3 totals 12 residues. Per the germline V gene, CDR1 is DFQATT and CDR2 is SNEGSKA (reference sequence). TCRdb independently ran MiXCR on the 5' RACE reads; one entry per CDR3 protein. The table lists 300,000 to 350,000 distinct CDR3 sequences, about 4% of them singletons. The receptor's source is a man between 18 and 35 years old who received the YFV17D yellow fever vaccine. This material consisted of PBMCs, taken 5 days after the yellow fever booster vaccination. The chain combines TRBV20-1 with TRBJ1-2; a possible D gene is TRBD1 (6 bases). The CDR3 nucleotides are TGCAGTGCTAGGGAACAGGGATTTGGCTACACCTTC. This gives the protein CSAREQGFGYTF.